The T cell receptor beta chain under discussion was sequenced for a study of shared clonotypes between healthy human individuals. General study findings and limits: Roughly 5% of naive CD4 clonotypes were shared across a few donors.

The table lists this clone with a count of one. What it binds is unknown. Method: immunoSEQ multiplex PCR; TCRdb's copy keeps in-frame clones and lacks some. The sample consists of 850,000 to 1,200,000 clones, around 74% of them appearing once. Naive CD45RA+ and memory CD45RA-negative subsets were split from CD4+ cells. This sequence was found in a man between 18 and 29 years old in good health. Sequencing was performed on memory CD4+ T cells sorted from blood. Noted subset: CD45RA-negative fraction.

CDR3 protein: CASSLLSESEQYF. CDR3 in DNA: TGTGCCAGCAGCTTACTCAGCGAGAGTGAGCAGTACTTC. The V call is TRBV7-2, the J call TRBJ2-7; D remains unclear. Per the germline V gene, CDR1 is SGHTA and CDR2 is FQGNSA. The CDR3 totals 13 residues. V was pared by 2 bases and J by 7 bases, with 12 bases between.